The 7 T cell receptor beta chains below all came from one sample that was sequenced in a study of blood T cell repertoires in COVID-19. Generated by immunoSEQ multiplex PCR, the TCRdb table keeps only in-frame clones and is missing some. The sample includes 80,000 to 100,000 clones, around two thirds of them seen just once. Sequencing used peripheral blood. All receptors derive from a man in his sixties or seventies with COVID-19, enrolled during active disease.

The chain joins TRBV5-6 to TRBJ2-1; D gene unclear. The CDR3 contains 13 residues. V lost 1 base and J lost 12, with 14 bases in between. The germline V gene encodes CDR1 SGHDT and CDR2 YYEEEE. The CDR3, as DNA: TGTGCCAGCAGCTTGTATCTAGTTCGGGTGCAGTTCTTC. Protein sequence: CASSLYLVRVQFF.

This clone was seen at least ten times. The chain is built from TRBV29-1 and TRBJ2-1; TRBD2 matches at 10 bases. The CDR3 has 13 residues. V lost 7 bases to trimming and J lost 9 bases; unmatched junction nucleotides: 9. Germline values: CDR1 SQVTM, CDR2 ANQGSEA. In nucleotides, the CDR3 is TGCAGCGCCCAAACTAGCGGGATAATTGAGCAGTTCTTC. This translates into CSAQTSGIIEQFF.

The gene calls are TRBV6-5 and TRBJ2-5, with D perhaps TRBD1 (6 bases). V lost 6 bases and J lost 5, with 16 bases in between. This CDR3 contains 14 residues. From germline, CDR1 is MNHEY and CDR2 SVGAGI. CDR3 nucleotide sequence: TGTGCCAGCAGCCGGCCGGACAGAGGCGAGACCCAGTACTTC. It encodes CASSRPDRGETQYF.

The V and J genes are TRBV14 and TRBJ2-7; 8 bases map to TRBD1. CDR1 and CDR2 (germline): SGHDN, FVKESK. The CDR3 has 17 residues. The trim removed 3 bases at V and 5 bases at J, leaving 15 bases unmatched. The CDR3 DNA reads TGTGCCAGCAGCCACCCTAGCGAGTACAGGGGGGTGGACGAGCAGTACTTC. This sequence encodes CASSHPSEYRGVDEQYF.

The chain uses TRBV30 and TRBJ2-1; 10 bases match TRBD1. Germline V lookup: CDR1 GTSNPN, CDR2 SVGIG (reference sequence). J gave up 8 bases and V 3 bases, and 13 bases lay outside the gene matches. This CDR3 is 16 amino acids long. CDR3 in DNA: TGTGCCTGGAGAGCATATTTGCGACAGGGGGCCGATGAGCAGTTCTTC. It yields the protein CAWRAYLRQGADEQFF.

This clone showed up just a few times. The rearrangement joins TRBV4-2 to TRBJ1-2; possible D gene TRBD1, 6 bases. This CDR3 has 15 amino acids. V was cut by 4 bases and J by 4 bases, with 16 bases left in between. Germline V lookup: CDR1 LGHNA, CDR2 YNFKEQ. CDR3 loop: CASSPRAGQSYGYTF. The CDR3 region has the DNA TGTGCCAGCAGCCCGCGAGCGGGACAATCCTATGGCTACACCTTC.

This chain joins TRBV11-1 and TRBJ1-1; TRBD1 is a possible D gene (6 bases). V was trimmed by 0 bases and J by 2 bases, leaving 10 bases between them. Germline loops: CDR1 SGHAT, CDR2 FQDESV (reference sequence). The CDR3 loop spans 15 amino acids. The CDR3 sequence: CASSLAEQGNTEAFF. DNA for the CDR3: TGTGCCAGCAGCTTAGCGGAACAGGGAAACACTGAAGCTTTCTTT.